The 23 T cell receptor beta chains in this list originate from one sample, sequenced in a study of OX40 agonist ivuxolimab in advanced cancers. Repertoires were generated with immunoSEQ multiplex PCR, while TCRdb's copy carries only in-frame clones and drops some. This sample has tens of thousands of clones; approximately 87% occur once, and the top ten carry approximately 1.7%. The sequencing used CD4+ or CD8+ T cells sorted from blood, collected in a trial of the OX40 agonist ivuxolimab. The receptors stem from an adult with an advanced solid tumor such as melanoma, head and neck, liver or kidney cancer.

The CDR3 bases are TGTGCCAGCAGCTCTCGGGGGGTCTCCGGGTTTAACTATGGCTACACCTTC. Its protein product is CASSSRGVSGFNYGYTF. The rearrangement links TRBV5-6 to TRBJ1-2; tentatively, D is TRBD1 (5 bases). The CDR3 totals 17 residues. V lost 3 bases and J 1 base, leaving 19 bases between the germline ends. The V gene's germline CDR1 is SGHDT and CDR2 YYEEEE.

The rearrangement uses TRBV5-1 and TRBJ2-3; 7 bases match TRBD1. Germline V gene data show CDR1 as SGHRS and CDR2 as YFSETQ. The CDR3 is 16 amino acids. Trimming cost V 0 bases and J 2 bases; bases outside gene matches: 6. CDR3 DNA sequence: TGCGCCAGCAGCTTGGGGCAGGGGGTCAACACAGATACGCAGTATTTT. Amino acid sequence: CASSLGQGVNTDTQYF.

J is TRBJ2-7 and V is TRBV28; perhaps TRBD1 as D (6 bases). The germline CDR1 and CDR2 sequences are MDHEN and SYDVKM. The CDR3 has 14 amino acids. The ends were cut back, 6 bases at V and 4 bases at J, with 16 bases in the middle. The CDR3 loop reads CASRPGTIRYEQYF. The CDR3 DNA reads as TGTGCCAGCAGACCCGGGACAATTCGTTACGAGCAGTACTTC.

This chain links TRBV25-1 with TRBJ2-7; 7 bases are shared with TRBD1. V shed 6 bases and J 2 bases; nucleotides not matched to a gene: 4. The CDR3 length is 13 residues. Germline CDR1 and CDR2: MGHDK and SYGVNS. The CDR3 nucleotides read TGTGCCAGCAGAGGGACAGCCGCCTACGAGCAGTACTTC. Translating it yields CASRGTAAYEQYF.

The chain is built from TRBV2 and TRBJ2-5, with 9 bases identical to TRBD1. This CDR3 has 12 residues. Per germline, CDR1 SNHLY and CDR2 FYNNEI. Trimming removed 10 bases from V and 3 bases from J; junction bases left unmatched: 3. The CDR3 DNA follows: TGTGCCAAAGGGGACAGGGAAGAGACCCAGTACTTC. Translated: CAKGDREETQYF.

The J gene is TRBJ1-2, the V gene TRBV25-1; D gene uncertain. This CDR3 spans 14 amino acids. V dropped 3 bases and J dropped 0 bases, with 8 bases sitting between them. CDR1 and CDR2 (germline): MGHDK, SYGVNS. CDR3 residues: CASSDLHTNYGYTF. The DNA for the CDR3 is TGTGCCAGCAGTGATCTCCATACTAACTATGGCTACACCTTC.

CDR3 protein: CASSLGGARFGYTF. The CDR3 nucleotides are TGTGCCAGCAGTTTAGGAGGGGCGAGGTTTGGCTACACCTTC. The chain joins TRBV28 to TRBJ1-2; TRBD1 might be the D (5 bases). The CDR3 loop spans 14 amino acids. CDR1 is MDHEN, CDR2 SYDVKM, per germline. Trimming stripped 2 bases from V and 7 bases from J, with 14 bases between.

This chain joins TRBV28 and TRBJ2-7; 7 bases are a match to TRBD1. The CDR3 runs to 12 residues. Germline values: CDR1 MDHEN, CDR2 SYDVKM. V shed 6 bases and J 4 bases; nucleotides not matched to a gene: 3. The CDR3 region is CASRKGAYEQYF. Here the CDR3 DNA reads TGTGCCAGCAGAAAGGGGGCTTACGAGCAGTACTTC.

The chain uses TRBV18 and TRBJ1-2; D is unclear. Germline V gene lookup returns CDR1 KGHSH and CDR2 LQKENI. V was pared by 5 bases and J by 0 bases, with 10 bases between. The CDR3 totals 14 residues. CDR3 loop: CASSAASTNYGYTF. CDR3 bases: TGTGCCAGCTCAGCGGCTTCAACTAACTATGGCTACACCTTC.

The rearrangement links TRBV7-8 to TRBJ2-3; D might be TRBD2 (7 bases). The germline gives CDR1 SGHVS, CDR2 FQNEAQ. Trimming shortened V by 5 bases and J by 6 bases, and 21 bases separated the two germline ends. The CDR3 covers 16 residues. The CDR3 nucleotides read TGTGCCAGCAGCCCGAGTCGGCGGGGGCCAAAGGATACGCAGTATTTT. Translating gives CASSPSRRGPKDTQYF. The entire variable domain, with the rest obtained from reference TRBV7-8 and TRBJ2-3, is as follows: GAGVSQSPRYKVAKRGQDVALRCDPISGHVSLFWYQQALGQGPEFLTYFQNEAQLDKSGLPSDRFFAERPEGSVSTLKIQRTQQEDSAVYLCASSPSRRGPKDTQYFGPGTRLTVL.

The V call is TRBV5-4, the J call TRBJ1-5; perhaps TRBD1 as D (5 bases). CDR3 length: 14 amino acids. V lost 2 bases, J lost 1 base, and 7 bases lay in between. CDR1 SGHNT and CDR2 YYREEE come from the germline V gene (reference sequence). The CDR3 sequence: CASSFGASNQPQHF. CDR3 coding DNA: TGTGCCAGCAGCTTCGGGGCAAGCAATCAGCCCCAGCATTTT. The variable domain in full, with the rest retrieved from reference TRBV5-4 and TRBJ1-5, is ETGVTQSPTHLIKTRGQQVTLRCSSQSGHNTVSWYQQALGQGPQFIFQYYREEENGRGNFPPRFSGLQFPNYSSELNVNALELDDSALYLCASSFGASNQPQHFGDGTRLSIL.

This chain links TRBV28 with TRBJ1-2; no reliable D call. V dropped 6 bases and J dropped 8 bases, with 19 bases sitting between them. Per the germline V gene, CDR1 is MDHEN and CDR2 is SYDVKM. This CDR3 region has 14 residues. Here the CDR3 reads CASRGRFHHDGYTF. Written as DNA, the CDR3 is TGTGCCAGCAGGGGCCGATTTCACCATGACGGCTACACCTTC.

V is TRBV19 and J is TRBJ1-1; possibly TRBD1 for D (5 bases). Germline assignment: CDR1 LNHDA and CDR2 SQIVND (reference sequence). This CDR3 has 16 residues. Trimming pared 3 bases from V and 1 base from J, leaving 15 bases between. CDR3 loop: CASSMPRGRGNTEAFF. DNA of the CDR3: TGTGCCAGTAGTATGCCTCGGGGGAGAGGGAACACTGAAGCTTTCTTT.

V usage is TRBV6-6 and J usage is TRBJ1-5, with 7 bases that match TRBD1. The germline CDR1 and CDR2 sequences are MNHNY and SVGAGI (reference sequence). CDR3 size: 15 residues. Losses at the gene ends were 6 bases for V and 0 bases for J; bases not matched to a gene: 5. The CDR3 loop is CASSFGTASNQPQHF. The CDR3 region has the DNA TGTGCCAGCAGCTTTGGGACAGCTAGCAATCAGCCCCAGCATTTT.

The chain couples TRBV5-1 to TRBJ2-1; D not resolved. V lost 0 bases and J 3 bases, leaving 10 bases between the germline ends. Germline loops: CDR1 SGHRS, CDR2 YFSETQ. CDR3 length: 15 amino acids. CDR3 sequence reads: CASSLGRASYNEQFF. Written as DNA, the CDR3 is TGCGCCAGCAGCTTGGGTCGAGCGAGCTACAATGAGCAGTTCTTC.

This clone was counted only a few times. The J gene is TRBJ1-1, the V gene TRBV14, with D hard to call. V was clipped by 7 bases and J by 0 bases, with 9 bases between them. CDR1 is SGHDN and CDR2 is FVKESK in the germline V gene. This CDR3 region has 13 residues. This chain's CDR3 is CASTPYLNTEAFF. Written as DNA, the CDR3 is TGTGCCAGCACCCCCTACCTGAACACTGAAGCTTTCTTT.

The genes are TRBV28 and TRBJ2-7, with no clear D. Deletions cut 5 bases from V and 0 bases from J, with 8 bases between. The CDR3 sequence is 13 residues long. Germline CDR1 MDHEN, CDR2 SYDVKM. The DNA of the CDR3 is TGTGCCAGCAGTCAGCTGCCCTCCTACGAGCAGTACTTC. Encoded protein: CASSQLPSYEQYF.

The chain has TRBV28 and TRBJ1-1; D ambiguous. V lost 6 bases and J 3 bases, leaving 14 bases between the germline ends. Germline V gene sequence: CDR1 MDHEN, CDR2 SYDVKM. The CDR3 has 14 amino acids. The CDR3, as DNA: TGTGCCAGCAGAGCTGGGATCCGGGACACTGAAGCTTTCTTT. As protein: CASRAGIRDTEAFF.

This chain uses TRBV19 with TRBJ1-6; a possible D gene is TRBD1 (6 bases). The germline V gene has CDR1 LNHDA and CDR2 SQIVND (reference sequence). The CDR3 length is 14 residues. Trimming removed 7 bases at V and 8 bases at J, with 15 bases between. The CDR3 nucleotides are TGTGCCAGTACCGCCGGACAGTGGGATTCACCCCTCCACTTT. Protein: CASTAGQWDSPLHF.

The V and J genes are TRBV10-1 and TRBJ2-1, with TRBD2 identical over 7 bases. Germline V gene sequence: CDR1 WNHNN, CDR2 SYGVQD (reference sequence). The length of the CDR3 is 15 residues. J gave up 0 bases and V 3 bases, and 2 bases lay outside the gene matches. The CDR3 DNA follows: TGCGCCAGCAGTGAAGAGCGGGGCTCCTACAATGAGCAGTTCTTC. This encodes CASSEERGSYNEQFF.

This sequence joins TRBV10-1 and TRBJ2-7; 7 bases are shared with TRBD1. The V and J ends lost 6 bases and 2 bases, in that order; junction bases with no gene match: 10. CDR3 size: 15 residues. CDR1 and CDR2 from the germline V gene are WNHNN and SYGVQD (reference sequence). In DNA form, the CDR3 reads TGCGCCAGCAGCGACCGCTCGGGACAGCCCTACGAGCAGTACTTC. This translates into CASSDRSGQPYEQYF.

The chain combines TRBV14 with TRBJ2-4; D remains ambiguous. Germline CDR1 reads SGHDN; CDR2 reads FVKESK. The CDR3 spans 15 residues. Trimming left V 0 bases short and J 3 bases short, with 9 bases between. The CDR3 protein is CASSQEHGRKNIQYF. CDR3 DNA sequence: TGTGCCAGCAGCCAAGAGCACGGTCGCAAAAACATTCAGTACTTC.

The chain recombines TRBV4-1 with TRBJ1-4; unclear D gene. Germline CDR1 reads MGHRA; CDR2 reads YSYEKL. The length of the CDR3 is 16 residues. V was shortened by 2 bases and J by 7 bases, with 17 bases between the two germline ends. CDR3 coding DNA: TGCGCCAGCAGCCAAAGAGTGGCGGGAAATGGTGAAAAACTGTTTTTT. As protein: CASSQRVAGNGEKLFF.